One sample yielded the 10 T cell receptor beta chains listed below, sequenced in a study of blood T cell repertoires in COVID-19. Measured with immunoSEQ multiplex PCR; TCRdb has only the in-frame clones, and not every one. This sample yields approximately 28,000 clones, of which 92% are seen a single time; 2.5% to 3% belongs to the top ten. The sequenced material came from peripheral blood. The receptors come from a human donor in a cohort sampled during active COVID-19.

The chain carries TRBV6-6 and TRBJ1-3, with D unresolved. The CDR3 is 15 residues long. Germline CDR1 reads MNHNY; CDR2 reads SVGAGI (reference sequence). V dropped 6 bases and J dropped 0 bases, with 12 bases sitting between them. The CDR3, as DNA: TGTGCCAGCAGACCTACAGTCATCTCTGGAAACACCATATATTTT. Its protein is CASRPTVISGNTIYF.

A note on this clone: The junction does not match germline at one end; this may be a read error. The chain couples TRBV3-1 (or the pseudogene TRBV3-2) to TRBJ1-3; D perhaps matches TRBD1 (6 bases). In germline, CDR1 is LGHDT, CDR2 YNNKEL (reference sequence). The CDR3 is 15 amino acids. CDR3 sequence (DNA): TGTGCCGGCAGCCAAATGCCAGGGGCTGGAAACACCATATATTTT. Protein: CAGSQMPGAGNTIYF.

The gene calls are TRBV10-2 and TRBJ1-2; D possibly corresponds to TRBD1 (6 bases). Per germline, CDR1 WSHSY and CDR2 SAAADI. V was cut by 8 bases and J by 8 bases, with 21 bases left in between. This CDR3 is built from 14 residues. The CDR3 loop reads CASVGTSEIEGYTF. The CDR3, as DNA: TGCGCCAGCGTCGGGACATCGGAGATAGAAGGCTACACCTTC.

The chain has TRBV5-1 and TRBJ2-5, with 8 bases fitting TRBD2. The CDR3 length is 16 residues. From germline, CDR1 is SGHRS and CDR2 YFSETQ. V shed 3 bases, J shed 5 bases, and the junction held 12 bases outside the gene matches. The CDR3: CASSSGGGGGRETQYF. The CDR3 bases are TGCGCCAGCAGCTCGGGCGGTGGCGGGGGGCGGGAGACCCAGTACTTC.

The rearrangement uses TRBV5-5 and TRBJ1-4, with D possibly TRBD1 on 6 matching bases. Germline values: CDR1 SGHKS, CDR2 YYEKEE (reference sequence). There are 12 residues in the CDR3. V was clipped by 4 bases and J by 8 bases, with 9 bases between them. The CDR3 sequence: CASSQQGEKLFF. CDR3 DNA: TGTGCCAGCAGCCAACAGGGAGAAAAACTGTTTTTT. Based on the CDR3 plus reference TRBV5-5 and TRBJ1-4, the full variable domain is DAGVTQSPTHLIKTRGQQVTLRCSPISGHKSVSWYQQVLGQGPQFIFQYYEKEERGRGNFPDRFSARQFPNYSSELNVNALLLGDSALYLCASSQQGEKLFFGSGTQLSVL.

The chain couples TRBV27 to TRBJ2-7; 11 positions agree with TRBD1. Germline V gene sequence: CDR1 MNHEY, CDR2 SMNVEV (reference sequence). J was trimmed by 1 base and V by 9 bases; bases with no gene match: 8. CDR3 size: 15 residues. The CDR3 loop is CASKGQGDFSYEQYF. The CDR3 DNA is TGTGCCAGTAAGGGACAGGGGGATTTTTCCTACGAGCAGTACTTC.

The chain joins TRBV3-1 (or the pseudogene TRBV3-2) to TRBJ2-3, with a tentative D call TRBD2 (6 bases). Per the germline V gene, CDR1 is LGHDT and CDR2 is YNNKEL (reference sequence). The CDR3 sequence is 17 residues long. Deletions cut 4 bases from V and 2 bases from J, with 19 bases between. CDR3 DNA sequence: TGTGCCAGCAGCCCAGGCGGTGGCGGGGTCCACACAGATACGCAGTATTTT. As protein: CASSPGGGGVHTDTQYF.

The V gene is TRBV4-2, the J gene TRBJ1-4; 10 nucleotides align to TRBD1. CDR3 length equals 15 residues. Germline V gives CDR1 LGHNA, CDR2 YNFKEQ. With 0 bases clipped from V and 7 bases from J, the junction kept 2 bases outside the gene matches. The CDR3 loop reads CASSQDRQGAEKLFF. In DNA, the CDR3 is TGTGCCAGCAGCCAAGATAGACAGGGGGCTGAAAAACTGTTTTTT.

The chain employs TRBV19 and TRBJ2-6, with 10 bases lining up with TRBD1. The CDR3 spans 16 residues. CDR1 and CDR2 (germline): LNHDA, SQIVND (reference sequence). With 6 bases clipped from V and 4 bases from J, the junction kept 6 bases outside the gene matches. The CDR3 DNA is TGTGCCAGTAGAAGACAGGGGGCGGGAGGGGCCAACGTCCTGACTTTC. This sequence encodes CASRRQGAGGANVLTF.

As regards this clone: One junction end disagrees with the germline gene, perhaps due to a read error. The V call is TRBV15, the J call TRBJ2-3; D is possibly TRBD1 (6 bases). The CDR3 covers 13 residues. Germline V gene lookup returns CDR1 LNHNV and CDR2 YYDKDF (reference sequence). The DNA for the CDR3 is TGTGCCACCAGCAGAGATAGGACAGCCCCGGGGCATTTT. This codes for CATSRDRTAPGHF.